This T cell receptor (beta chain) was found in a study of CD8+ T cells in alopecia areata. Across the whole study: Oral tofacitinib (5 to 10 mg twice daily) was administered to treated patients.

As to treatment: oral pan-JAK inhibitor, 5-10 mg twice daily. Germline CDR1 is SGHVS and CDR2 is FNYEAQ. The CDR3 consists of 14 residues. V lost 5 bases to trimming and J lost 2 bases, with 7 bases between them. Following RNA extraction, reverse transcription yielded cDNA that acted as the sequencing template. The data were produced by immunoSEQ multiplex PCR, yet TCRdb's version contains in-frame clones alone and is incomplete. Among fewer than 250,000 clones listed, more than 30% were seen once. This clone was picked up many times. Sequences were derived from CD4+ T cells sorted from blood, sampled at approximately week 31, from a patient treated with tofacitinib. The clonotype was recovered from a human donor with alopecia areata. The V call is TRBV7-6, the J call TRBJ2-6; no clear D. The CDR3 here is CASSPMTGANVLTF. DNA for the CDR3: TGTGCCAGCAGCCCCATGACTGGGGCCAACGTCCTGACTTTC. Full variable domain (outside the CDR3, taken from reference TRBV7-6 and TRBJ2-6): GAGVSQSPRYKVTKRGQDVALRCDPISGHVSLYWYRQALGQGPEFLTYFNYEAQQDKSGLPNDRFSAERPEGSISTLTIQRTEQRDSAMYRCASSPMTGANVLTFGAGSRLTVL.